These 20 T cell receptor beta chains originate from one sample sequenced in a study of shared clonotypes between healthy human individuals. The repertoire was sequenced with immunoSEQ multiplex PCR; TCRdb's copy has only in-frame clones and lacks some. The sample shows about 2,500,000 clones, 85% to 95% of them seen only once. Material: naive CD4+ T cells sorted from blood. The subset denotes: CD45RA+ positively selected. The receptors were sampled from a man aged 18-30 years in good health.

This chain connects TRBV5-1 to TRBJ1-1, with D possibly being TRBD1 (5 bases). The CDR3 length is 15 residues. The V end was cut by 4 bases, the J end by 0 bases, with 13 bases between. Germline V lookup: CDR1 SGHRS, CDR2 YFSETQ. CDR3 nucleotides: TGCGCCAGCAGCGTAGAGGGGTCCTTGAACACTGAAGCTTTCTTT. This gives the protein CASSVEGSLNTEAFF.

The count of this clone is one. The DNA of the CDR3 is TGTGCCTGGAGTTTGACAGGGATAACCGGGGAGCTGTTTTTT. Protein sequence: CAWSLTGITGELFF. The chain uses TRBV30 and TRBJ2-2; 7 bases map to TRBD1. CDR3 length: 14 amino acids. Germline assignment: CDR1 GTSNPN and CDR2 SVGIG (reference sequence). V gave up 2 bases and J gave up 5 bases; unmatched junction bases: 5.

The rearrangement joins TRBV5-1 to TRBJ2-2; D is undetermined. Between the trimmed V and J ends, which lost 1 base and 7 bases, there was a span of 8 bases. CDR1 and CDR2 from the germline V gene are SGHRS and YFSETQ. The CDR3 runs 13 residues. CDR3 DNA: TGCGCCAGCAGCTTGACCATGAACGGGGAGCTGTTTTTT. As protein: CASSLTMNGELFF.

The chain carries TRBV9 and TRBJ2-7; D unclear. The CDR3 has 15 amino acids. V dropped 0 bases and J dropped 2 bases, with 12 bases sitting between them. Germline assignment: CDR1 SGDLS and CDR2 YYNGEE. This CDR3 reads CASSVDPLPTYEQYF. The CDR3 nucleotides read TGTGCCAGCAGCGTAGACCCACTCCCCACCTACGAGCAGTACTTC.

CDR3 in amino acids: CASSLRGTGGNLRGYTF. The CDR3, as DNA: TGTGCCAGCAGCCTACGTGGGACAGGGGGCAATCTGAGGGGCTACACCTTC. The chain recombines TRBV5-6 with TRBJ1-2; 12 bases align to TRBD1. V was pared by 4 bases and J by 8 bases, with 15 bases of the junction left unmatched. Germline CDR1 and CDR2: SGHDT and YYEEEE. The CDR3 is 17 residues long.

This chain uses TRBV2 with TRBJ2-7, with 13 bases matching TRBD2. The J segment lost 2 bases and the V segment lost 5 bases, leaving 3 bases of the junction unmatched. The CDR3 sequence is 15 residues long. Germline CDR1 reads SNHLY; CDR2 reads FYNNEI. The CDR3 protein is CASSPGTSGAYEQYF. Here the CDR3 DNA reads TGTGCCAGCAGTCCTGGGACTAGCGGGGCCTACGAGCAGTACTTC.

J is TRBJ2-2 and V is TRBV19, with 9 bases fitting TRBD1. From germline, CDR1 is LNHDA and CDR2 SQIVND (reference sequence). V dropped 4 bases and J dropped 5; count of bases not matched to a gene: 11. The CDR3 covers 17 residues. The CDR3 loop is CASSRGNRGQRTGELFF. The CDR3 bases are TGTGCCAGTAGTAGGGGCAACAGGGGGCAGCGGACCGGGGAGCTGTTTTTT.

V usage is TRBV11-3 and J usage is TRBJ2-6; weak D call: TRBD2 (6 bases). Germline V CDR1 and CDR2: SGHNT, YENEEA. This CDR3 is 15 amino acids long. The germline V and J ends were trimmed by 5 bases and 0 bases, with 8 bases remaining between them. CDR3 residues: CASSVGGSGANVLTF. The CDR3 DNA follows: TGTGCCAGCAGCGTCGGGGGCTCTGGGGCCAACGTCCTGACTTTC. The entire variable domain, with the rest obtained from reference TRBV11-3 and TRBJ2-6, is as follows: EAGVVQSPRYKIIEKKQPVAFWCNPISGHNTLYWYLQNLGQGPELLIRYENEEAVDDSQLPKDRFSAERLKGVDSTLKIQPAELGDSAVYLCASSVGGSGANVLTFGAGSRLTVL.

The V call is TRBV19, the J call TRBJ1-3; D unclear. The CDR3 totals 14 residues. The germline CDR1 and CDR2 sequences are LNHDA and SQIVND (reference sequence). The germline V and J ends were trimmed by 6 bases and 0 bases, with 9 bases remaining between them. CDR3 bases: TGTGCCAGTAGAGAGTCCCACTCTGGAAACACCATATATTTT. This sequence encodes CASRESHSGNTIYF.

To note about this clone: This same CDR3 is encoded by further DNA sequences in the sample. The J gene is TRBJ2-7, the V gene TRBV7-2; D unclear. The germline V and J ends were trimmed by 5 bases and 6 bases, with 11 bases remaining between them. The germline V gene encodes CDR1 SGHTA and CDR2 FQGNSA. This CDR3 is 12 amino acids long. The CDR3: CASSPAGLEQYF. CDR3 nucleotides: TGTGCCAGCAGCCCCGCCGGCCTCGAGCAGTACTTC.

The J gene is TRBJ2-3, the V gene TRBV7-2; 14 positions agree with TRBD2. J was trimmed by 5 bases and V by 6 bases; bases with no gene match: 4. Germline CDR1 reads SGHTA; CDR2 reads FQGNSA. There are 15 residues in the CDR3. The CDR3 DNA follows: TGTGCCAGCAGGGGACTAGCGGGAGTACAAGATACGCAGTATTTT. Protein sequence: CASRGLAGVQDTQYF.

The chain employs TRBV19 and TRBJ1-1; TRBD1 aligns across 7 bases. After removal of 7 bases from V and 1 base from J, the junction contained 6 bases not matched to a gene. The CDR3 is made up of 14 amino acids. Germline assignment: CDR1 LNHDA and CDR2 SQIVND (reference sequence). CDR3 sequence reads: CASTTGVSNTEAFF. In DNA, the CDR3 is TGTGCCAGTACCACAGGGGTCTCGAACACTGAAGCTTTCTTT.

The chain employs TRBV5-1 and TRBJ2-5; D might be TRBD2 (5 bases). This CDR3 is 14 amino acids long. The V gene's germline CDR1 is SGHRS and CDR2 YFSETQ. With 0 bases removed from V and 4 bases from J, the gap between germline ends came to 10 bases. The CDR3 DNA is TGCGCCAGCAGCTTGGGTCTGGAGGCAGAGACCCAGTACTTC. Translation gives CASSLGLEAETQYF.

The chain employs TRBV6-1 and TRBJ2-3; D gene uncertain. The V gene lost 7 bases and the J gene lost 6 bases, with 11 bases spanning the gap. Germline CDR1 is MNHNS and CDR2 is SASEGT. CDR3 length equals 12 residues. The CDR3: CASNQHADTQYF. CDR3 bases: TGTGCCAGCAATCAGCATGCGGATACGCAGTATTTT.

The V gene is TRBV5-4, the J gene TRBJ2-7; D is uncertain. Trimming took 0 bases from V and 0 from J, leaving 10 bases between them. The CDR3 is 15 residues long. Germline V gives CDR1 SGHNT, CDR2 YYREEE (reference sequence). The CDR3 sequence: CASSLGLGTSYEQYF. CDR3 DNA sequence: TGTGCCAGCAGCTTGGGGCTGGGAACCTCCTACGAGCAGTACTTC.

The V gene is TRBV6-6, the J gene TRBJ2-1, with no clear D. This CDR3 region has 15 residues. V lost 4 bases and J 2 bases, leaving 12 bases between the germline ends. Germline lookup yields CDR1 MNHNY and CDR2 SVGAGI (reference sequence). The CDR3 nucleotides are TGTGCCAGCAGTTTGGCAGGCCCGGCCTACAATGAGCAGTTCTTC. Amino acids: CASSLAGPAYNEQFF.

This chain joins TRBV5-1 and TRBJ2-1; tentatively, D is TRBD2 (5 bases). The CDR3 is 13 residues long. CDR1 and CDR2 (germline): SGHRS, YFSETQ. V dropped 3 bases and J dropped 7 bases, with 11 bases sitting between them. This CDR3 is CASSSASRNEQFF. The DNA of the CDR3 is TGCGCCAGCAGCTCGGCTAGCCGGAATGAGCAGTTCTTC. The full variable domain, completed using reference TRBV5-1 and TRBJ2-1, is KAGVTQTPRYLIKTRGQQVTLSCSPISGHRSVSWYQQTPGQGLQFLFEYFSETQRNKGNFPGRFSGRQFSNSRSEMNVSTLELGDSALYLCASSSASRNEQFFGPGTRLTVL.

About this clone: Within the sample, other DNA sequences also encode this same CDR3. The chain joins TRBV9 to TRBJ2-7; D not resolved. Germline V gives CDR1 SGDLS, CDR2 YYNGEE. V lost 4 bases and J 0 bases, leaving 17 bases between the germline ends. This CDR3 comprises 16 residues. For the CDR3, the DNA is TGTGCCAGCAGCCCAGACCCCCGCCCGAGCTCCTACGAGCAGTACTTC. This codes for CASSPDPRPSSYEQYF.

This clone was recorded once. The V gene is TRBV30, the J gene TRBJ1-1; weak D call: TRBD1 (5 bases). The ends were cut back, 3 bases at V and 6 bases at J, with 17 bases in the middle. Germline-derived CDR1 and CDR2 are GTSNPN and SVGIG (reference sequence). The length of the CDR3 is 14 residues. The CDR3 protein is CAWSPGVAGPEAFF. CDR3 coding DNA: TGTGCCTGGAGCCCCGGGGTGGCAGGGCCTGAAGCTTTCTTT.

This clone came up once. This CDR3 is CASSRDSSGLPSAEQYF. CDR3 in DNA: TGCGCCAGCAGCCGAGACTCCTCCGGACTACCCAGCGCGGAGCAGTACTTC. The chain links TRBV4-1 to TRBJ2-7; D might be TRBD2 (6 bases). Germline CDR1 reads MGHRA; CDR2 reads YSYEKL. The CDR3 covers 17 residues. V was trimmed by 4 bases and J by 7 bases, leaving 26 bases between them.